Listed here are 13 T cell receptor beta chains from one sample, sequenced in a study of shared clonotypes between healthy human individuals (dated by TCRdb to about 2020). The library was prepared using the immunoSEQ multiplex PCR assay. TCRdb stores this immuneACCESS table with in-frame sequences only. Part of the clones is absent; in the studies checked, under half of the shortfall reflects unresolved V genes, and no reason is known for the rest. The sample contains a few hundred thousand clones, roughly 84% of them found a single time. The leading ten clones occupy roughly 17% of the sample. The sequenced material came from memory CD8+ T cells sorted from blood. The cell subset or site label here, explained by the study, means: CD45RO+ cells pooled with CCR7-negative TemRA cells. These receptor sequences come from a man between 18 and 35 years old in good health.

This sequence joins TRBV4-1 and TRBJ1-2; D not certain. V lost 1 base to trimming and J lost 4 bases, with 19 bases between them. The CDR3 totals 17 residues. The germline V gene encodes CDR1 MGHRA and CDR2 YSYEKL. This CDR3 reads CASSQGPGLLLGYGYTF. The CDR3 coding sequence is TGCGCCAGCAGCCAAGGGCCAGGACTCCTTCTTGGCTATGGCTACACCTTC.

The chain is built from TRBV5-6 and TRBJ1-2; tentatively, D is TRBD1 (5 bases). Trimming shortened V by 1 base and J by 6 bases, and 19 bases separated the two germline ends. This CDR3 spans 16 amino acids. In germline, CDR1 is SGHDT, CDR2 YYEEEE. The CDR3 coding sequence is TGTGCCAGCAGCTTGCTGCCTCAGGGAATGGAGAATGGCTACACCTTC. Translating it yields CASSLLPQGMENGYTF.

The chain links TRBV4-3 to TRBJ2-2, with D tentatively TRBD1 (5 bases). Trimming left V 0 bases short and J 0 bases short, with 5 bases between. The CDR3 runs 15 residues. Germline V gene data show CDR1 as LGHNA and CDR2 as YSLEER. The CDR3 region has the DNA TGCGCCAGCAGCCAAGAGACAGCGAACACCGGGGAGCTGTTTTTT. Protein product: CASSQETANTGELFF.

The V call is TRBV9, the J call TRBJ2-3, with D unresolved. The CDR3 has 13 residues. Germline CDR1 and CDR2: SGDLS and YYNGEE. Trimming cost V 4 bases and J 4 bases, with 10 bases left between them. DNA of the CDR3: TGTGCCAGCAGCCACCAACTCCCAGATACGCAGTATTTT. This codes for CASSHQLPDTQYF.

V usage is TRBV25-1 and J usage is TRBJ2-2; no clear D. Germline CDR1 MGHDK, CDR2 SYGVNS. Trimming removed 5 bases from V and 0 bases from J, with 10 bases in between. The CDR3 is 15 amino acids. The CDR3: CASSIEFANTGELFF. The CDR3 region has the DNA TGTGCCAGCAGTATCGAGTTCGCGAACACCGGGGAGCTGTTTTTT.

V is TRBV5-6 and J is TRBJ1-2, with D possibly being TRBD1 (5 bases). V was clipped by 4 bases and J by 3 bases, with 19 bases between them. The germline gives CDR1 SGHDT, CDR2 YYEEEE. CDR3 length: 16 amino acids. The CDR3 loop reads CASSPTTDIVDYGYTF. As DNA, the CDR3 is TGTGCCAGCAGCCCCACGACGGACATCGTAGACTATGGCTACACCTTC. Based on the CDR3 plus reference TRBV5-6 and TRBJ1-2, the full variable domain is DAGVTQSPTHLIKTRGQQVTLRCSPKSGHDTVSWYQQALGQGPQFIFQYYEEEERQRGNFPDRFSGHQFPNYSSELNVNALLLGDSALYLCASSPTTDIVDYGYTFGSGTRLTVV.

The chain carries TRBV27 and TRBJ2-7; TRBD2 agrees at 9 bases. There are 16 residues in the CDR3. V shed 3 bases and J 6 bases; nucleotides not matched to a gene: 12. Germline V gene data show CDR1 as MNHEY and CDR2 as SMNVEV (reference sequence). CDR3 protein: CASSFGAGGKSAEQYF. CDR3 nucleotides: TGTGCCAGCAGTTTTGGTGCGGGAGGGAAGTCGGCCGAGCAGTACTTC.

J is TRBJ1-4 and V is TRBV4-1; D is uncertain. The CDR3 loop spans 15 amino acids. V was shortened by 3 bases and J by 3 bases, with 11 bases between the two germline ends. The germline V gene has CDR1 MGHRA and CDR2 YSYEKL. CDR3 DNA sequence: TGCGCCAGCAGCCACCGGGGAGGGTCTAATGAAAAACTGTTTTTT. Translation: CASSHRGGSNEKLFF.

This clone was detected ten times or more. The chain has TRBV4-1 and TRBJ2-1; 7 bases align to TRBD1. Germline V lookup: CDR1 MGHRA, CDR2 YSYEKL. The CDR3 loop spans 14 amino acids. The J segment lost 9 bases and the V segment lost 4 bases, leaving 9 bases of the junction unmatched. The CDR3 DNA is TGCGCCAGCAGCCCCCCGACAGGGAGCCCTGAGCAGTTCTTC. Amino acid sequence: CASSPPTGSPEQFF.

This rearrangement joins TRBV11-2 to TRBJ2-2; tentative D call: TRBD2 (7 bases). The germline gives CDR1 SGHAT, CDR2 FQNNGV. This CDR3 comprises 17 residues. V lost 3 bases and J 3 bases, leaving 17 bases between the germline ends. CDR3 sequence: CASSFFSGGRHTGELFF. CDR3 bases: TGTGCCAGCAGCTTCTTCTCGGGGGGCAGGCACACCGGGGAGCTGTTTTTT.

The chain recombines TRBV27 with TRBJ2-1, with TRBD2 matching over 10 bases. Germline-derived CDR1 and CDR2 are MNHEY and SMNVEV (reference sequence). J gave up 7 bases and V 5 bases, and 5 bases lay outside the gene matches. This CDR3 comprises 14 residues. As DNA, the CDR3 is TGTGCCAGCAGTAAACTAGCGGGGCTAAATGAGCAGTTCTTC. It is translated as CASSKLAGLNEQFF.

The V call is TRBV4-1, the J call TRBJ2-1, with 8 bases identical to TRBD2. The CDR3 is 18 amino acids. Per the germline V gene, CDR1 is MGHRA and CDR2 is YSYEKL. Trimming removed 0 bases from V and 5 bases from J; junction bases left unmatched: 12. The CDR3 reads CASSQDKFLGLGDNEQFF. The CDR3 bases are TGCGCCAGCAGCCAAGATAAGTTCCTGGGACTAGGAGACAATGAGCAGTTCTTC.

V usage is TRBV7-9 and J usage is TRBJ2-1; 10 bases match TRBD2. This CDR3 region has 12 residues. The germline V gene has CDR1 SEHNR and CDR2 FQNEAQ (reference sequence). Trimming took 10 bases from V and 8 from J; bases not matched to a gene: 5. CDR3 loop: CANSGTSDEQFF. The CDR3 nucleotides read TGTGCCAACTCCGGGACTAGCGATGAGCAGTTCTTC.